The 29 T cell receptor beta chains in this list originate from one sample, sequenced in a study of blood T cell repertoires in COVID-19. Only in-frame clones appear in the TCRdb table, and some are missing; sequencing was by immunoSEQ multiplex PCR. The sample lists tens of thousands of clones; about nine tenths were seen once. Sample: peripheral blood. The receptors stem from a human donor in a cohort sampled during active COVID-19.

The rearrangement links TRBV5-1 to TRBJ1-1, with unresolved D. CDR3 size: 14 residues. CDR1 and CDR2 (germline): SGHRS, YFSETQ. V was cut by 0 bases and J by 4 bases, with 10 bases left in between. The CDR3 reads CASSLAAGSTEAFF. The CDR3 bases are TGCGCCAGCAGCTTGGCCGCGGGAAGCACTGAAGCTTTCTTT.

The genes are TRBV11-2 and TRBJ2-2, with D possibly being TRBD2 (6 bases). The germline V gene encodes CDR1 SGHAT and CDR2 FQNNGV. The CDR3 is made up of 14 amino acids. The V and J ends lost 5 bases and 4 bases respectively, with 11 bases between them. The CDR3 DNA reads TGTGCCAGCAGCCCCGTGGGGGGCACCGGGGAGCTGTTTTTT. This encodes CASSPVGGTGELFF.

The chain carries TRBV30 and TRBJ1-2; no firm D call. This CDR3 is 12 amino acids long. Germline CDR1 reads GTSNPN; CDR2 reads SVGIG (reference sequence). Trimming removed 0 bases from V and 8 bases from J, with 10 bases in between. CDR3 bases: TGTGCCTGGAGTGTCCAGGCTAGCGGCTACACCTTC. As protein: CAWSVQASGYTF.

This clone has only one observation. The chain is built from TRBV12-3 or TRBV12-4 and TRBJ2-5; D may be TRBD2 (5 bases). V lost 6 bases and J 2 bases, leaving 7 bases between the germline ends. The CDR3 is made up of 12 amino acids. The CDR3 nucleotides are TGTGCCAGCAGGGACTTTCAAGAGACCCAGTACTTC. Translating gives CASRDFQETQYF.

Here the CDR3 DNA reads TGTGCCAGCAGCCAAGACCCGGGAGGGCCTTACGAGCAGTACTTC. Translation: CASSQDPGGPYEQYF. The chain employs TRBV3-1 (or the pseudogene TRBV3-2) and TRBJ2-7; 8 bases are shared with TRBD2. V was clipped by 0 bases and J by 4 bases; unmatched bases: 5. Germline CDR1 and CDR2: LGHDT and YNNKEL (reference sequence). This CDR3 is built from 15 residues.

V is TRBV7-2 and J is TRBJ1-6; no clear D. CDR1 and CDR2 from the germline V gene are SGHTA and FQGNSA. Trimming pared 4 bases from V and 9 bases from J, leaving 10 bases between. CDR3 length: 13 residues. DNA for the CDR3: TGTGCCAGCAGCTCAAATCGGGTTTCACCCCTCCACTTT. It codes for CASSSNRVSPLHF.

The gene calls are TRBV10-2 and TRBJ2-3, with D unresolved. The CDR3 contains 11 residues. The V and J ends lost 6 bases and 4 bases respectively, with 5 bases between them. In germline, CDR1 is WSHSY, CDR2 SAAADI. The CDR3 region has the DNA TGCGCCAGCAGCGGTTCAGATACGCAGTATTTT. This translates into CASSGSDTQYF.

This clone was detected only once. CDR3 loop: CASSSGTSGRAHEQFF. Here the CDR3 DNA reads TGTGCCAGCAGCTCCGGGACTAGCGGGAGGGCCCATGAGCAGTTCTTC. The V gene is TRBV5-4, the J gene TRBJ2-1, with 16 positions matching TRBD2. Germline CDR1 reads SGHNT; CDR2 reads YYREEE (reference sequence). V gave up 3 bases and J gave up 8 bases; unmatched junction bases: 5. The CDR3 has 16 amino acids. The entire variable domain, with the rest obtained from reference TRBV5-4 and TRBJ2-1, is as follows: ETGVTQSPTHLIKTRGQQVTLRCSSQSGHNTVSWYQQALGQGPQFIFQYYREEENGRGNFPPRFSGLQFPNYSSELNVNALELDDSALYLCASSSGTSGRAHEQFFGPGTRLTVL.

The chain links TRBV30 to TRBJ2-7, with TRBD2 matching over 7 bases. Losses at the gene ends were 1 base for V and 2 bases for J; bases not matched to a gene: 14. The CDR3 is 17 residues long. Germline CDR1 and CDR2: GTSNPN and SVGIG (reference sequence). The CDR3 protein is CAWSGPELGRVTYEQYF. For the CDR3, the DNA is TGTGCCTGGAGTGGGCCCGAGTTAGGGAGGGTTACCTACGAGCAGTACTTC.

The chain is built from TRBV9 and TRBJ2-2; 12 bases agree with TRBD2. Germline-derived CDR1 and CDR2 are SGDLS and YYNGEE. The CDR3 has 16 amino acids. With V trimmed by 0 bases and J by 7 bases, 4 bases remained unmatched. The CDR3 region has the DNA TGTGCCAGCAGCGTAGGACTAGCGGGAGTGAACGGGGAGCTGTTTTTT. Residues: CASSVGLAGVNGELFF.

J is TRBJ2-2 and V is TRBV9, with 12 nucleotides matching TRBD2. J gave up 7 bases and V 5 bases, and 9 bases lay outside the gene matches. CDR1 and CDR2 (germline): SGDLS, YYNGEE. This CDR3 spans 16 amino acids. The CDR3 loop reads CASRPALAGGVGELFF. The CDR3 DNA is TGTGCCAGCAGGCCGGCACTAGCGGGAGGAGTCGGGGAGCTGTTTTTT.

This chain uses TRBV19 with TRBJ2-2; 7 bases are shared with TRBD1. V lost 6 bases, J lost 5 bases, and 3 bases stayed unmatched. The length of the CDR3 is 13 residues. The V gene's germline CDR1 is LNHDA and CDR2 SQIVND (reference sequence). CDR3: CASRSQGTGELFF. In DNA form, the CDR3 reads TGTGCCAGTAGATCACAGGGGACCGGGGAGCTGTTTTTT.

The chain joins TRBV27 to TRBJ2-7; D is ambiguous. Deletions cut 5 bases from V and 1 base from J, with 9 bases between. The CDR3 loop spans 13 amino acids. Germline-derived CDR1 and CDR2 are MNHEY and SMNVEV (reference sequence). CDR3 nucleotides: TGTGCCAGCAGTCCGCCAACATCCTACGAGCAGTACTTC. Translation: CASSPPTSYEQYF.

The V and J genes are TRBV18 and TRBJ1-1; TRBD1 matches at 8 bases. The CDR3 sequence is 16 residues long. The V segment lost 6 bases and the J segment 0 bases; nucleotides outside the gene matches: 9. Germline-derived CDR1 and CDR2 are KGHSH and LQKENI. The CDR3 loop is CASSARQGTMNTEAFF. Written as DNA, the CDR3 is TGTGCCAGCTCTGCCCGACAGGGGACTATGAACACTGAAGCTTTCTTT.

V and J are TRBV13 and TRBJ2-1; D gene ambiguous. The length of the CDR3 is 15 residues. CDR1 is PRHDT and CDR2 is FYEKMQ in the germline V gene (reference sequence). Trimming left V 5 bases short and J 6 bases short, with 17 bases between. CDR3 amino acids: CASSRSASSPNEQFF. The CDR3, as DNA: TGTGCCAGCAGCCGGAGTGCTAGTAGCCCCAATGAGCAGTTCTTC.

The genes are TRBV28 and TRBJ2-3, with 11 bases matching TRBD2. Germline V gives CDR1 MDHEN, CDR2 SYDVKM. There are 17 residues in the CDR3. V lost 6 bases to trimming and J lost 6 bases; unmatched junction nucleotides: 14. CDR3 amino acids: CASRGRPGLAEVDTQYF. DNA for the CDR3: TGTGCCAGCAGGGGGAGACCGGGACTAGCGGAGGTGGATACGCAGTATTTT.

This clone appeared once. The chain employs TRBV6-6 and TRBJ1-5, with 8 bases fitting TRBD1. Germline V lookup: CDR1 MNHNY, CDR2 SVGAGI (reference sequence). With V trimmed by 5 bases and J by 2 bases, 11 bases remained unmatched. This CDR3 comprises 17 residues. This CDR3 reads CASSPGTGSSGNQPQHF. CDR3 nucleotide sequence: TGTGCCAGCAGTCCAGGGACAGGTTCGAGTGGCAATCAGCCCCAGCATTTT.

The rearrangement links TRBV3-1 (or the pseudogene TRBV3-2) to TRBJ1-1, with a weak D call TRBD1 (6 bases). Germline CDR1 LGHDT, CDR2 YNNKEL (reference sequence). V lost 4 bases to trimming and J lost 0 bases, with 12 bases between them. This CDR3 contains 15 residues. CDR3 in DNA: TGTGCCAGCAGCCTAGGGACACCCATGAACACTGAAGCTTTCTTT. This codes for CASSLGTPMNTEAFF.

This chain joins TRBV19 and TRBJ2-1; 14 bases map to TRBD2. The CDR3 spans 16 residues. In germline, CDR1 is LNHDA, CDR2 SQIVND (reference sequence). After removal of 5 bases from V and 7 bases from J, the junction contained 7 bases not matched to a gene. The CDR3 DNA sequence: TGTGCCAGTAGTGTACCGGGACTAGCGGGAGTTAATGAGCAGTTCTTC. Residues: CASSVPGLAGVNEQFF.

The rearrangement joins TRBV9 to TRBJ2-2; 9 bases are shared with TRBD1. Losses at the gene ends were 3 bases for V and 6 bases for J; bases not matched to a gene: 9. The length of the CDR3 is 16 residues. CDR1 and CDR2 (germline): SGDLS, YYNGEE. CDR3 in amino acids: CASSAPGQGKPGELFF. CDR3 in DNA: TGTGCCAGCAGCGCGCCAGGACAGGGGAAACCCGGGGAGCTGTTTTTT.

CDR3 protein: CASSYRTGGTETQYF. DNA for the CDR3: TGTGCCAGCAGTTATCGAACGGGAGGGACTGAGACCCAGTACTTC. This chain connects TRBV6-5 to TRBJ2-5, with TRBD2 matching over 8 bases. J gave up 5 bases and V 3 bases, and 8 bases lay outside the gene matches. Germline lookup yields CDR1 MNHEY and CDR2 SVGAGI. This CDR3 is 15 amino acids long.

The V and J genes are TRBV9 and TRBJ1-2, with 8 bases matching TRBD1. The trim removed 0 bases at V and 4 bases at J, leaving 5 bases unmatched. Looked up from germline, CDR1 is SGDLS and CDR2 is YYNGEE. The CDR3 length is 15 residues. CDR3: CASSVAQGATYGYTF. The CDR3 coding sequence is TGTGCCAGCAGCGTAGCCCAGGGGGCCACCTATGGCTACACCTTC.

The CDR3 DNA sequence: TGCGCCAGCAGCTTGGCCCAGGGATACGAGCAGTACTTC. Protein product: CASSLAQGYEQYF. The J gene is TRBJ2-7, the V gene TRBV5-1; TRBD1 might be the D (5 bases). CDR1 SGHRS and CDR2 YFSETQ come from the germline V gene. This CDR3 comprises 13 residues. V shed 0 bases and J shed 4 bases, with 8 bases lying between them.

This chain uses TRBV6-6 with TRBJ1-6; D is possibly TRBD1 (6 bases). CDR1 and CDR2 (germline): MNHNY, SVGAGI (reference sequence). The CDR3 sequence is 13 residues long. V gave up 6 bases and J gave up 7 bases, with 10 bases separating them. CDR3 in amino acids: CASRTTGNSPLHF. The DNA of the CDR3 is TGTGCCAGCAGGACTACAGGGAATTCACCCCTCCACTTT.

The chain links TRBV9 to TRBJ2-7; 8 bases align to TRBD2. This CDR3 region has 16 residues. With 0 bases clipped from V and 3 bases from J, the junction kept 8 bases outside the gene matches. Germline V gene sequence: CDR1 SGDLS, CDR2 YYNGEE. CDR3 sequence (DNA): TGTGCCAGCAGCGTAGTTAGTAGCGGGGCGTTCTACGAGCAGTACTTC. This sequence encodes CASSVVSSGAFYEQYF.

The rearrangement links TRBV24-1 to TRBJ2-3; 10 nucleotides line up with TRBD2. This CDR3 is built from 16 residues. Looked up from germline, CDR1 is KGHDR and CDR2 is SFDVKD. V trimming: 9 bases; J trimming: 4 bases; junction bases outside the gene matches: 12. The CDR3 region is CATQGILAGDSDTQYF. The CDR3 nucleotides are TGTGCCACCCAGGGCATCCTAGCGGGAGATTCAGATACGCAGTATTTT.

J is TRBJ2-7 and V is TRBV7-9, with D perhaps matching TRBD2 (6 bases). Trimming left V 2 bases short and J 5 bases short, with 10 bases between. The CDR3 runs to 13 residues. Germline values: CDR1 SEHNR, CDR2 FQNEAQ (reference sequence). The CDR3 sequence is CASSLSQRDEQYF. CDR3 bases: TGTGCCAGCAGCTTAAGTCAGCGGGACGAGCAGTACTTC.

The chain carries TRBV7-9 and TRBJ2-7; maybe TRBD1 (6 bases). This CDR3 is built from 14 residues. Looked up from germline, CDR1 is SEHNR and CDR2 is FQNEAQ (reference sequence). V was pared by 2 bases and J by 4 bases, with 12 bases between. The CDR3 here is CASSLQQGSYEQYF. DNA for the CDR3: TGTGCCAGCAGCTTACAACAGGGTTCGTACGAGCAGTACTTC.

The CDR3 protein is CASSLYGPTNTEAFF. The CDR3 DNA sequence: TGTGCCAGCAGTTTATATGGGCCGACGAACACTGAAGCTTTCTTT. The V gene is TRBV27, the J gene TRBJ1-1; D gene unclear. V lost 1 base and J 1 base, leaving 10 bases between the germline ends. Germline lookup yields CDR1 MNHEY and CDR2 SMNVEV (reference sequence). CDR3 length equals 15 residues.